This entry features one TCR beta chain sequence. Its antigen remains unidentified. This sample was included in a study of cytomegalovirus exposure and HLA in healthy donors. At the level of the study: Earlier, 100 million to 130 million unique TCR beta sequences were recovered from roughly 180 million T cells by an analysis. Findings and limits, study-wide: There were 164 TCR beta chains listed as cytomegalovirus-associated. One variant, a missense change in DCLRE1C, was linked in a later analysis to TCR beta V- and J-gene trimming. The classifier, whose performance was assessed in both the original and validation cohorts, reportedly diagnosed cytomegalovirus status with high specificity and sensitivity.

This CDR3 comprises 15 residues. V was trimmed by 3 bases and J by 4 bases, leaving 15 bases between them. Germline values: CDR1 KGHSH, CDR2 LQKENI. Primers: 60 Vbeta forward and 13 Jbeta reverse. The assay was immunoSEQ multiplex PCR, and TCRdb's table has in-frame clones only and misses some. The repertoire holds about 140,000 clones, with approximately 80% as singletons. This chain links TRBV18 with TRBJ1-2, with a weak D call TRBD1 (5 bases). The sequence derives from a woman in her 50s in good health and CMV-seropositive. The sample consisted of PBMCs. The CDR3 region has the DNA TGTGCCAGCTCACCCCCGGGGGAGCCTCTCTATGGCTACACCTTC. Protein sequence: CASSPPGEPLYGYTF.